Shown below are 32 T cell receptor beta chains from a single sample sequenced in a study of T cell responses to AZD1222 COVID-19 vaccine. Sequencing was performed with immunoSEQ multiplex PCR; in TCRdb, only in-frame clones are kept and a portion is missing. The data hold under 200,000 clones, with roughly 90% observed a single time. The sequencing here drew on peripheral blood, taken on day 0 of AZD1222 vaccination. These receptors all come from an adult in good health.

This clone was seen only once. The rearrangement links TRBV4-3 to TRBJ1-2, with TRBD1 as a possible D gene (5 bases). The germline CDR1 and CDR2 sequences are LGHNA and YSLEER. Trimming cost V 0 bases and J 3 bases, with 14 bases left between them. This CDR3 contains 16 residues. The CDR3 sequence is CASSQDLGGLDYGYTF. Here the CDR3 DNA reads TGCGCCAGCAGCCAAGATCTCGGGGGTCTGGACTATGGCTACACCTTC.

Of note for this clone: This may be a read error, as it is one base from a much larger clone. This rearrangement joins TRBV4-2 to TRBJ1-1, with D hard to call. Trimming shortened V by 4 bases and J by 1 base, and 1 base separated the two germline ends. CDR3 length: 11 amino acids. CDR1 and CDR2 from the germline V gene are LGHNA and YNFKEQ. CDR3 in amino acids: CASSRNTEAFF. CDR3 DNA: TGTGCCAGCAGCCGGAACACTGAAGCTTTCTTT.

The chain carries TRBV7-9 and TRBJ2-3; no firm D call. V was shortened by 5 bases and J by 5 bases, with 11 bases between the two germline ends. From germline, CDR1 is SEHNR and CDR2 FQNEAQ (reference sequence). The length of the CDR3 is 13 residues. DNA of the CDR3: TGTGCCAGCAGCCGGAACCCCAAAGATACGCAGTATTTT. Its protein is CASSRNPKDTQYF.

This clone was observed a handful of times. V is TRBV5-1 and J is TRBJ2-7; 9 bases are shared with TRBD1. Germline V gene sequence: CDR1 SGHRS, CDR2 YFSETQ. The CDR3 length is 16 residues. The V segment lost 4 bases and the J segment 6 bases; nucleotides outside the gene matches: 14. DNA for the CDR3: TGCGCCAGCAGCCAACTACCGGGACAGGGATCGGGCGAGCAGTACTTC. The encoded protein is CASSQLPGQGSGEQYF.

The chain is built from TRBV27 and TRBJ2-3; TRBD2 aligns across 8 bases. The CDR3 runs 14 residues. The germline CDR1 and CDR2 sequences are MNHEY and SMNVEV (reference sequence). V trimming: 4 bases; J trimming: 3 bases; junction bases outside the gene matches: 3. CDR3 protein: CASSYSGMTDTQYF. CDR3 sequence (DNA): TGTGCCAGCAGTTATAGCGGGATGACAGATACGCAGTATTTT.

This clone was seen once. The genes are TRBV7-2 and TRBJ1-1; 8 bases are a match to TRBD1. With V trimmed by 1 base and J by 4 bases, 11 bases remained unmatched. This CDR3 has 17 amino acids. The germline V gene encodes CDR1 SGHTA and CDR2 FQGNSA. The CDR3 DNA reads TGTGCCAGCAGCTTAGACCCCCCAGGGGGCCTTTTCACTGAAGCTTTCTTT. It codes for CASSLDPPGGLFTEAFF.

The V call is TRBV4-2, the J call TRBJ1-4; D is unresolved. The CDR3 contains 16 residues. The V end lost 0 bases, the J end lost 8 bases, and 16 bases lay between the germline ends. CDR1 is LGHNA and CDR2 is YNFKEQ in the germline V gene. The CDR3: CASSQERTGQGEKLFF. DNA of the CDR3: TGTGCCAGCAGCCAAGAAAGAACGGGTCAAGGGGAAAAACTGTTTTTT.

This CDR3 is CASSLRGQFGNEKLFF. Here the CDR3 DNA reads TGTGCCAGCAGCTTAAGGGGACAATTTGGAAATGAAAAACTGTTTTTT. The chain is built from TRBV7-6 and TRBJ1-4; TRBD1 might be the D (6 bases). The CDR3 totals 16 residues. The V end was cut by 2 bases, the J end by 5 bases, with 15 bases between. Germline CDR1 is SGHVS and CDR2 is FNYEAQ.

The V and J genes are TRBV6-2 or TRBV6-3 and TRBJ2-5; D may be TRBD1 (6 bases). Germline loops: CDR1 MNHEY, CDR2 SVGEGT. V gave up 0 bases and J gave up 5 bases, with 13 bases separating them. The CDR3 is made up of 15 amino acids. CDR3 bases: TGTGCCAGCAGTTACTCCGGACAGAACTCGGAGACCCAGTACTTC. This translates into CASSYSGQNSETQYF.

This sequence joins TRBV7-2 and TRBJ2-1, with 12 bases fitting TRBD2. Germline V gives CDR1 SGHTA, CDR2 FQGNSA. The J segment lost 7 bases and the V segment lost 0 bases, leaving 4 bases of the junction unmatched. This CDR3 has 16 amino acids. CDR3 residues: CASSLATSGSGNEQFF. CDR3 nucleotide sequence: TGTGCCAGCAGCTTAGCGACTAGCGGGAGTGGTAATGAGCAGTTCTTC.

As for this clone: Sequence at one end of the junction differs from germline and may be a read error. The chain is built from TRBV7-9 and TRBJ2-7; tentatively, D is TRBD2 (6 bases). The CDR3 spans 13 residues. Germline V lookup: CDR1 SEHNR, CDR2 FQNEAQ (reference sequence). The CDR3 region has the DNA TGTGCCAGCAGCTTAGAAGGCGGCGGGGTCCCTTTTTTC. Translated: CASSLEGGGVPFF. The full variable domain, with the rest looked up from reference TRBV7-9 and TRBJ2-7, is DTGVSQNPRHKITKRGQNVTFRCDPISEHNRLYWYRQTLGQGPEFLTYFQNEAQLEKSRLLSDRFSAERPKGSFSTLEIQRTEQGDSAMYLCASSLEGGGVPFFGPGTRLTVT.

The V and J genes are TRBV10-2 and TRBJ1-1, with 9 bases lining up with TRBD1. The germline CDR1 and CDR2 sequences are WSHSY and SAAADI. CDR3 length equals 13 residues. Trimming removed 6 bases from V and 4 bases from J; junction bases left unmatched: 3. CDR3 coding DNA: TGCGCCAGCAGCCGGGACAGGGTCACTGAAGCTTTCTTT. It codes for CASSRDRVTEAFF.

The V and J genes are TRBV7-9 and TRBJ1-4, with D possibly matching TRBD1 (5 bases). V lost 5 bases and J lost 7, with 17 bases in between. CDR1 and CDR2 from the germline V gene are SEHNR and FQNEAQ (reference sequence). This CDR3 contains 15 residues. CDR3 residues: CASSPRGTGGEKLFF. CDR3 nucleotide sequence: TGTGCCAGCAGCCCAAGAGGGACGGGGGGTGAAAAACTGTTTTTT.

A single count supports this clone. The chain combines TRBV5-8 with TRBJ1-2; the match to TRBD1 covers 7 bases. Germline lookup yields CDR1 SGHTS and CDR2 YDEGEE. V lost 3 bases to trimming and J lost 4 bases; unmatched junction nucleotides: 9. The CDR3 covers 15 residues. DNA of the CDR3: TGTGCCAGCAGCTCCGGACAGGCAAATGGCTATGGCTACACCTTC. Residues: CASSSGQANGYGYTF.

The chain employs TRBV11-3 and TRBJ1-1, with D possibly being TRBD1 (6 bases). Germline lookup yields CDR1 SGHNT and CDR2 YENEEA. V dropped 5 bases and J dropped 6 bases, with 13 bases sitting between them. This CDR3 spans 13 amino acids. CDR3 loop: CASSPTGRAEAFF. CDR3 in DNA: TGTGCCAGCAGCCCCACAGGGCGAGCTGAAGCTTTCTTT.

This chain's CDR3 is CASSLQGVNSPLHF. Here the CDR3 DNA reads TGTGCCAGCAGTTTACAGGGCGTCAATTCACCCCTCCACTTT. The gene calls are TRBV28 and TRBJ1-6, with D perhaps matching TRBD1 (5 bases). The CDR3 runs to 14 residues. CDR1 is MDHEN, CDR2 SYDVKM, per germline. V was cut by 2 bases and J by 7 bases, with 9 bases left in between. The full variable domain, in which reference TRBV28 and TRBJ1-6 provide the parts outside the CDR3, is DVKVTQSSRYLVKRTGEKVFLECVQDMDHENMFWYRQDPGLGLRLIYFSYDVKMKEKGDIPEGYSVSREKKERFSLILESASTNQTSMYLCASSLQGVNSPLHFGNGTRLTVT.

The chain links TRBV29-1 to TRBJ1-1, with TRBD1 identical over 7 bases. J lost 1 base, V lost 4 bases, and 6 bases had no gene match. This CDR3 region has 14 residues. CDR1 SQVTM and CDR2 ANQGSEA come from the germline V gene. The chain's CDR3 is CSVVRAGGNTEAFF. The CDR3 DNA reads TGCAGCGTTGTGAGGGCAGGGGGGAACACTGAAGCTTTCTTT.

This chain links TRBV6-2 or TRBV6-3 with TRBJ1-2; D gene uncertain. V lost 0 bases, J lost 8 bases, and 13 bases lay in between. The CDR3 is 14 residues long. Looked up from germline, CDR1 is MNHEY and CDR2 is SVGEGT. Here the CDR3 reads CASSYSNGGVGYTF. The CDR3 coding sequence is TGTGCCAGCAGTTACTCTAACGGTGGAGTGGGCTACACCTTC.

The V and J genes are TRBV4-3 and TRBJ2-1; TRBD2 might be the D (6 bases). Germline V gene data show CDR1 as LGHNA and CDR2 as YSLEER. The CDR3 totals 13 residues. V lost 1 base and J 6 bases, leaving 7 bases between the germline ends. CDR3 protein: CASSQGEVNEQFF. The CDR3 DNA follows: TGCGCCAGCAGCCAAGGGGAGGTCAATGAGCAGTTCTTC.

This rearrangement joins TRBV10-3 to TRBJ1-5; D possibly corresponds to TRBD1 (6 bases). Germline loops: CDR1 ENHRY, CDR2 SYGVKD. The CDR3 is 14 residues long. V shed 0 bases and J shed 5 bases, with 8 bases lying between them. The CDR3 is CAISESGGYQPQHF. Here the CDR3 DNA reads TGTGCCATCAGTGAGTCGGGGGGCTATCAGCCCCAGCATTTT.

The rearrangement uses TRBV7-8 and TRBJ1-5; TRBD1 matches at 9 bases. Looked up from germline, CDR1 is SGHVS and CDR2 is FQNEAQ. CDR3 length equals 14 residues. Trimming at V came to 4 bases and at J to 7 bases, leaving 5 bases not matched to a gene. CDR3 sequence reads: CASSSTGGPQPQHF. CDR3 nucleotide sequence: TGTGCCAGCAGCTCGACAGGGGGTCCCCAGCCCCAGCATTTT.

A note on this clone: The identical CDR3 is also encoded by other nucleotide sequences in the sample. The chain uses TRBV30 and TRBJ1-4; a weak D match, TRBD1 (6 bases). Per the germline V gene, CDR1 is GTSNPN and CDR2 is SVGIG (reference sequence). The V end lost 5 bases, the J end lost 7 bases, and 14 bases lay between the germline ends. This CDR3 has 13 amino acids. The CDR3: CAWSTGLGEKLFF. In DNA, the CDR3 is TGTGCCTGGTCCACAGGGCTTGGTGAAAAACTGTTTTTT.

The V call is TRBV6-1, the J call TRBJ1-5; 10 bases are shared with TRBD1. CDR1 MNHNS and CDR2 SASEGT come from the germline V gene. The CDR3 contains 17 residues. J was trimmed by 3 bases and V by 2 bases; bases with no gene match: 7. This CDR3 is CASSEPLGQGFNQPQHF. The CDR3 DNA reads TGTGCCAGCAGTGAACCCCTGGGACAGGGGTTCAATCAGCCCCAGCATTTT.

V and J are TRBV6-2 or TRBV6-3 and TRBJ2-1; D is tentatively TRBD1 or TRBD2 (7 bases each). Germline CDR1 reads MNHEY; CDR2 reads SVGEGT. The CDR3 runs to 18 residues. V lost 5 bases and J 1 base, leaving 21 bases between the germline ends. The DNA of the CDR3 is TGTGCCAGCAGTAACCGGGACAGTCGGGGGGAATCCTACAATGAGCAGTTCTTC. Protein product: CASSNRDSRGESYNEQFF.

V is TRBV7-4 and J is TRBJ1-1; 10 bases line up with TRBD1. Germline loops: CDR1 SGHVT, CDR2 SQSDAQ. Trimming removed 5 bases from V and 6 bases from J; junction bases left unmatched: 12. The CDR3 runs to 16 residues. CDR3 amino acids: CASSLLDMGQGPEAFF. The CDR3 DNA reads as TGTGCCAGCAGCCTACTAGATATGGGACAGGGGCCTGAAGCTTTCTTT. The full variable domain, in which reference TRBV7-4 and TRBJ1-1 provide the parts outside the CDR3, is GAGVSQSPRYKVAKRGRDVALRCDSISGHVTLYWYRQTLGQGSEVLTYSQSDAQRDKSGRPSGRFSAERPERSVSTLKIQRTEQGDSAVYLCASSLLDMGQGPEAFFGQGTRLTVV.

This clone was recorded once. The chain uses TRBV6-2 or TRBV6-3 and TRBJ2-6; D uncertain. This CDR3 has 15 amino acids. The germline CDR1 and CDR2 sequences are MNHEY and SVGEGT. V lost 4 bases and J 0 bases, leaving 7 bases between the germline ends. CDR3 loop: CASSSHSSGANVLTF. As DNA, the CDR3 is TGTGCCAGCAGTTCACACAGCTCTGGGGCCAACGTCCTGACTTTC.

This clone appeared once. V gene TRBV28 combines with J gene TRBJ2-5; D call uncertain. Germline-derived CDR1 and CDR2 are MDHEN and SYDVKM. V dropped 6 bases and J dropped 2 bases, with 13 bases sitting between them. CDR3 length: 14 amino acids. This CDR3 reads CASSRTSTQETQYF. CDR3 DNA: TGTGCCAGCAGCCGCACTTCGACGCAAGAGACCCAGTACTTC.

The chain's CDR3 is CASSMAHLPNSPLHF. The CDR3 DNA is TGTGCCAGTAGCATGGCCCATCTTCCTAATTCACCCCTCCACTTT. The chain combines TRBV19 with TRBJ1-6; no definite D call. V lost 6 bases and J lost 6, with 15 bases in between. This CDR3 region has 15 residues. CDR1 is LNHDA, CDR2 SQIVND, per germline (reference sequence). The full variable domain, completed using reference TRBV19 and TRBJ1-6, is DGGITQSPKYLFRKEGQNVTLSCEQNLNHDAMYWYRQDPGQGLRLIYYSQIVNDFQKGDIAEGYSVSREKKESFPLTVTSAQKNPTAFYLCASSMAHLPNSPLHFGNGTRLTVT.

CDR3 DNA sequence: TGTGCCACCAGCAGAGAGAGGGGCGCGGGGTATGGCTACACCTTC. Translating it yields CATSRERGAGYGYTF. The gene calls are TRBV15 and TRBJ1-2; the D gene is possibly TRBD1 (5 bases). Germline-derived CDR1 and CDR2 are LNHNV and YYDKDF (reference sequence). V was pared by 0 bases and J by 5 bases, with 13 bases between. CDR3 size: 15 residues.

This chain joins TRBV7-2 and TRBJ2-1; 9 nucleotides agree with TRBD2. Germline CDR1 reads SGHTA; CDR2 reads FQGNSA. The junction had 5 bases not matched to a gene; V was cut back by 1 base and J by 10 bases. CDR3 size: 14 residues. The CDR3 here is CASSLEASGNEQFF. CDR3 nucleotides: TGTGCCAGCAGCTTAGAAGCTAGCGGGAACGAGCAGTTCTTC.

The CDR3 DNA sequence: TGTGCCACCAGTGATGGACAGGGAGGGGGCTATAACTATGGCTACACCTTC. It yields the protein CATSDGQGGGYNYGYTF. The V gene is TRBV24-1, the J gene TRBJ1-2; 8 bases align to TRBD1. The CDR3 sequence is 17 residues long. CDR1 and CDR2 (germline): KGHDR, SFDVKD. V was pared by 3 bases and J by 1 base, with 9 bases of the junction left unmatched.

This chain uses TRBV10-3 with TRBJ2-7; D unresolved. The CDR3 has 15 residues. CDR1 is ENHRY, CDR2 SYGVKD, per germline. V was trimmed by 8 bases and J by 4 bases, leaving 21 bases between them. The CDR3 DNA follows: TGTGCCATCTCATTCGCGGTGCTTACGCCTTACGAGCAGTACTTC. Protein sequence: CAISFAVLTPYEQYF.